The 18 T cell receptor beta chains below come from one sample, sequenced in a study of T-cell memory formation after mild COVID-19. From the 5' RACE reads, TCRdb called clonotypes with MiXCR, one entry per CDR3 protein. The profile shows under 200,000 distinct CDR3 sequences, around 30% of them singletons. Specimen: PBMCs or a T cell subset sorted from them (not recorded which). Source of these receptors: an adult woman who had mild COVID-19 (a few samples of this study predate the infection). Cell type and time point are not known.

The CDR3 DNA reads as TGTGCCAGCACCCTTGAGTCCAGGGACAGGAGCTACATTTTTTACAATGAGCAGTTCTTC. The encoded protein is CASTLESRDRSYIFYNEQFF. The chain recombines TRBV12-3 or TRBV12-4 with TRBJ2-1, with 8 bases fitting TRBD1. V dropped 7 bases and J dropped 4; count of bases not matched to a gene: 24. The CDR3 has 20 amino acids.

The chain carries TRBV29-1 and TRBJ1-3, with D unclear. Germline values: CDR1 SQVTM, CDR2 ANQGSEA. This CDR3 is 13 amino acids long. V shed 2 bases and J shed 1 base, with 6 bases lying between them. The CDR3 loop reads CSVESGSGNTIYF. For the CDR3, the DNA is TGCAGCGTTGAATCCGGGTCTGGAAACACCATATATTTT.

V usage is TRBV4-3 and J usage is TRBJ2-6; D unresolved. The V gene's germline CDR1 is LGHNA and CDR2 YSLEER. V gave up 4 bases and J gave up 4 bases, with 11 bases separating them. The CDR3 loop spans 15 amino acids. The CDR3 reads CASSPQPGGANVLTF. The CDR3 nucleotides are TGCGCCAGCAGCCCGCAACCGGGCGGGGCCAACGTCCTGACTTTC.

A single count supports this clonotype. This chain uses TRBV7-9 with TRBJ2-7; 8 nucleotides line up with TRBD2. The CDR3 is 18 amino acids. The germline V gene has CDR1 SEHNR and CDR2 FQNEAQ (reference sequence). The V segment lost 0 bases and the J segment 0 bases; nucleotides outside the gene matches: 10. CDR3 nucleotides: TGTGCCAGCAGCTTAGCAGTCGCGGGAGGCCCCAGCTCCTACGAGCAGTACTTC. Translated, it gives CASSLAVAGGPSSYEQYF.

This clonotype occurred a few times. The chain employs TRBV5-6 and TRBJ2-5, with D perhaps TRBD1 (6 bases). CDR3 size: 14 residues. CDR1 is SGHDT and CDR2 is YYEEEE in the germline V gene. Trimming removed 4 bases from V and 1 base from J, with 11 bases in between. In DNA, the CDR3 is TGTGCCAGCAGCCTGACAGGTCCCCAAGAGACCCAGTACTTC. Encoded protein: CASSLTGPQETQYF.

This sequence joins TRBV6-5 and TRBJ2-7; unclear D gene. V was clipped by 5 bases and J by 1 base, with 12 bases between them. The CDR3 sequence is 14 residues long. Looked up from germline, CDR1 is MNHEY and CDR2 is SVGAGI. CDR3 sequence: CASSRGYPSYEQYF. CDR3 nucleotides: TGTGCCAGCAGTCGAGGCTACCCATCCTACGAGCAGTACTTC.

The chain employs TRBV7-6 and TRBJ2-2; 7 nucleotides line up with TRBD1. This CDR3 spans 14 amino acids. The V gene's germline CDR1 is SGHVS and CDR2 FNYEAQ. V lost 5 bases and J lost 6; bases outside the gene matches: 6. CDR3 region: CASSTHDRAGELFF. In DNA form, the CDR3 reads TGTGCCAGCAGCACGCACGACAGGGCCGGGGAGCTGTTTTTT.

In nucleotides, the CDR3 is TGTGCCAGCAGTTCGAATTGGGGGCGCGAGCAGTACTTC. Translating gives CASSSNWGREQYF. This chain uses TRBV28 with TRBJ2-7, with D maybe TRBD1 (6 bases). CDR1 and CDR2 from the germline V gene are MDHEN and SYDVKM. The CDR3 is made up of 13 amino acids. Trimming took 4 bases from V and 6 from J, leaving 13 bases between them.

The genes are TRBV2 and TRBJ1-5, with a tentative D call TRBD1 (5 bases). CDR1 is SNHLY, CDR2 FYNNEI, per germline. Between the trimmed V and J ends, which lost 7 bases and 1 base, there was a span of 11 bases. The CDR3 contains 14 residues. The CDR3 here is CASTRGPSNQPQHF. The DNA for the CDR3 is TGTGCCAGCACAAGGGGACCCAGCAATCAGCCCCAGCATTTT.

V gene TRBV11-2 combines with J gene TRBJ1-1; unclear D gene. CDR1 SGHAT and CDR2 FQNNGV come from the germline V gene. The CDR3 is made up of 13 amino acids. Trimming cost V 1 base and J 3 bases, with 6 bases left between them. The CDR3 is CASSLVRHTEAFF. The CDR3 DNA sequence: TGTGCCAGCAGCTTAGTCCGACACACTGAAGCTTTCTTT.

The DNA of the CDR3 is TGCAGTGCCAGTCTTTCCTACGAGCAGTACTTC. It codes for CSASLSYEQYF. This chain connects TRBV20-1 to TRBJ2-7, with no clear D. Per the germline V gene, CDR1 is DFQATT and CDR2 is SNEGSKA (reference sequence). V was trimmed by 6 bases and J by 1 base, leaving 7 bases between them. This CDR3 contains 11 residues.

V usage is TRBV20-1 and J usage is TRBJ2-7; TRBD1 matches 8 bases. CDR1 and CDR2 from the germline V gene are DFQATT and SNEGSKA (reference sequence). The CDR3 has 13 residues. With V trimmed by 4 bases and J by 6 bases, 8 bases remained unmatched. CDR3 loop: CSAIRQGKGEQYF. CDR3 coding DNA: TGCAGTGCTATACGACAGGGGAAGGGCGAGCAGTACTTC.

This clonotype has more than one count but fewer than ten. This rearrangement joins TRBV14 to TRBJ1-2; unclear D gene. Deletions cut 2 bases from V and 6 bases from J, with 13 bases between. CDR1 SGHDN and CDR2 FVKESK come from the germline V gene. The CDR3 runs 14 residues. The CDR3 DNA is TGTGCCAGCAGCCAAACCGACTCCCGGGATGGCTACACCTTC. Protein: CASSQTDSRDGYTF.

The chain is built from TRBV6-1 and TRBJ1-2; TRBD1 might be the D (5 bases). V was shortened by 3 bases and J by 4 bases, with 12 bases between the two germline ends. The CDR3 extends over 14 amino acids. Germline V gives CDR1 MNHNS, CDR2 SASEGT. The CDR3 DNA is TGTGCCAGCAGTGAGGAGCGGGGCGTCTATGGCTACACCTTC. Encoded protein: CASSEERGVYGYTF.

In this sample, this clonotype turned up a few times. The chain joins TRBV18 to TRBJ1-1; no firm D call. The CDR3 is made up of 15 amino acids. Trimming stripped 0 bases from V and 4 bases from J, with 12 bases between. Germline-derived CDR1 and CDR2 are KGHSH and LQKENI. The CDR3 reads CASSPPAGQSTEAFF. DNA of the CDR3: TGTGCCAGCTCACCACCGGCCGGGCAGAGCACTGAAGCTTTCTTT.

As regards this clonotype: One junction end disagrees with the germline gene, perhaps due to a read error. The chain is built from TRBV4-1 and TRBJ2-1; 10 nucleotides agree with TRBD2. The CDR3 is 18 amino acids. Germline V lookup: CDR1 MGHRA, CDR2 YSYEKL. CDR3 DNA: TGCGCAAGCAGCCAAGGTCCTGCTAGCGGGGGTAACTACAATGAGCAGTTCTTC. Protein product: CASSQGPASGGNYNEQFF.

This clonotype was observed at least ten times. The V call is TRBV6-5, the J call TRBJ2-7; D may be TRBD2 (6 bases). The length of the CDR3 is 13 residues. With 2 bases removed from V and 6 bases from J, the gap between germline ends came to 11 bases. Germline V gives CDR1 MNHEY, CDR2 SVGAGI. The chain's CDR3 is CASSYEGAGEQYF. In nucleotides, the CDR3 is TGTGCCAGCAGTTACGAGGGAGCGGGCGAGCAGTACTTC.

This clonotype was seen a handful of times. This sequence joins TRBV6-2 or TRBV6-3 and TRBJ2-3; D is unclear. Germline CDR1 MNHEY, CDR2 SVGEGT. Trimming pared 7 bases from V and 5 bases from J, leaving 10 bases between. CDR3 length equals 12 residues. The CDR3 DNA sequence: TGTGCCAGCACCGACCCGCGAGATACGCAGTATTTT. Residues: CASTDPRDTQYF.